These 18 T cell receptor beta chains were sequenced from one sample in a study of blood T cell repertoires in COVID-19. The data were produced by immunoSEQ multiplex PCR, yet TCRdb's version contains in-frame clones alone and is incomplete. The table has about 220,000 clones, about four fifths seen once. The sequenced sample was PBMCs or T cells enriched from blood (not recorded which). These receptors all come from an older woman who had recovered from COVID-19.

V and J are TRBV19 and TRBJ2-3; 11 bases map to TRBD1. The length of the CDR3 is 14 residues. Germline V gives CDR1 LNHDA, CDR2 SQIVND (reference sequence). V was clipped by 7 bases and J by 3 bases; unmatched bases: 3. The DNA of the CDR3 is TGTGCCAGTATGGACAGGGGGCTAACAGATACGCAGTATTTT. Residues: CASMDRGLTDTQYF.

The J gene is TRBJ2-1, the V gene TRBV3-1 (or the pseudogene TRBV3-2); TRBD2 aligns across 12 bases. Germline V lookup: CDR1 LGHDT, CDR2 YNNKEL (reference sequence). The J segment lost 5 bases and the V segment lost 0 bases, leaving 5 bases of the junction unmatched. This CDR3 contains 17 residues. For the CDR3, the DNA is TGTGCCAGCAGCCAAGACCCTAGCGGGAGGGGGAACAATGAGCAGTTCTTC. It translates to CASSQDPSGRGNNEQFF.

The chain joins TRBV19 to TRBJ1-1; D unclear. Trimming took 4 bases from V and 7 from J, leaving 13 bases between them. The CDR3 length is 13 residues. CDR1 LNHDA and CDR2 SQIVND come from the germline V gene (reference sequence). CDR3 DNA sequence: TGTGCCAGTAGTACGGGAGGGTTTGGTGAAGCTTTCTTT. Its protein product is CASSTGGFGEAFF.

The V and J genes are TRBV5-8 and TRBJ2-6; no clear D gene. The CDR3 loop spans 15 amino acids. CDR1 and CDR2 (germline): SGHTS, YDEGEE. V shed 6 bases and J shed 0 bases, with 10 bases lying between them. The CDR3 sequence: CASTLDVSGANVLTF. The CDR3 DNA reads as TGTGCCAGCACGCTAGACGTCTCTGGGGCCAACGTCCTGACTTTC.

The chain couples TRBV29-1 to TRBJ2-7, with 10 bases fitting TRBD1. Germline values: CDR1 SQVTM, CDR2 ANQGSEA. J was trimmed by 5 bases and V by 4 bases; bases with no gene match: 8. The CDR3 sequence is 14 residues long. CDR3 residues: CSVAITGTGDEQYF. CDR3 nucleotide sequence: TGCAGCGTTGCGATAACCGGGACAGGGGACGAGCAGTACTTC.

V gene TRBV7-2 combines with J gene TRBJ1-6; tentatively, D is TRBD1 (6 bases). V was cut by 3 bases and J by 6 bases, with 9 bases left in between. Per the germline V gene, CDR1 is SGHTA and CDR2 is FQGNSA. CDR3 length equals 14 residues. CDR3 nucleotides: TGTGCCAGCAGCTTCGGGACACTTAATTCACCCCTCCACTTT. Translation gives CASSFGTLNSPLHF.

The chain is built from TRBV7-9 and TRBJ1-1; D is unresolved. This CDR3 is built from 14 residues. The V and J ends lost 4 bases and 9 bases respectively, with 18 bases between them. Per germline, CDR1 SEHNR and CDR2 FQNEAQ (reference sequence). The CDR3 here is CASSSPQGRGKAFF. CDR3 coding DNA: TGTGCCAGCAGCTCTCCTCAAGGTCGGGGTAAAGCTTTCTTT.

The J gene is TRBJ2-5, the V gene TRBV7-9; D possibly corresponds to TRBD2 (7 bases). Deletions cut 0 bases from V and 4 bases from J, with 12 bases between. Germline V gives CDR1 SEHNR, CDR2 FQNEAQ (reference sequence). CDR3 size: 15 residues. In nucleotides, the CDR3 is TGTGCCAGCAGCTTAGCGCTTAGGGGGGGAGAGACCCAGTACTTC. It yields the protein CASSLALRGGETQYF.

The chain joins TRBV27 to TRBJ1-2; D might be TRBD1 (5 bases). Between the trimmed V and J ends, which lost 4 bases and 4 bases, there was a span of 22 bases. The CDR3 has 17 amino acids. Germline V gene sequence: CDR1 MNHEY, CDR2 SMNVEV (reference sequence). In DNA form, the CDR3 reads TGTGCCAGCAGTTCCCGACAGCTAGAGTACCCTGCCTATGGCTACACCTTC. Amino acids: CASSSRQLEYPAYGYTF.

The rearrangement uses TRBV29-1 and TRBJ2-5, with 11 bases lining up with TRBD1. With V trimmed by 6 bases and J by 5 bases, 5 bases remained unmatched. CDR1 SQVTM and CDR2 ANQGSEA come from the germline V gene. This CDR3 comprises 13 residues. This chain's CDR3 is CSVRTGGFETQYF. The CDR3 bases are TGCAGCGTCCGGACAGGGGGCTTTGAGACCCAGTACTTC. The variable domain in full, with the rest retrieved from reference TRBV29-1 and TRBJ2-5, is SAVISQKPSRDICQRGTSLTIQCQVDSQVTMMFWYRQQPGQSLTLIATANQGSEATYESGFVIDKFPISRPNLTFSTLTVSNMSPEDSSIYLCSVRTGGFETQYFGPGTRLLVL.

The chain links TRBV18 to TRBJ1-2, with a weak D call TRBD1 (6 bases). The CDR3 consists of 14 residues. Per germline, CDR1 KGHSH and CDR2 LQKENI. V lost 6 bases and J lost 8, with 19 bases in between. CDR3 residues: CASSQQDSPRGYTF. The DNA of the CDR3 is TGTGCCAGCTCGCAGCAGGACAGCCCAAGGGGCTACACCTTC.

The chain joins TRBV29-1 to TRBJ1-4, with 7 bases matching TRBD1. J was trimmed by 3 bases and V by 3 bases; bases with no gene match: 4. Germline CDR1 and CDR2: SQVTM and ANQGSEA. The CDR3 extends over 14 amino acids. The CDR3 here is CSVEGTAPNEKLFF. CDR3 nucleotides: TGCAGCGTTGAGGGGACAGCGCCTAATGAAAAACTGTTTTTT. Based on the CDR3 plus reference TRBV29-1 and TRBJ1-4, the full variable domain is SAVISQKPSRDICQRGTSLTIQCQVDSQVTMMFWYRQQPGQSLTLIATANQGSEATYESGFVIDKFPISRPNLTFSTLTVSNMSPEDSSIYLCSVEGTAPNEKLFFGSGTQLSVL.

In DNA form, the CDR3 reads TGTGCCAGCAGCTTGGGGCAGGGGGGAATCTCTGGAAACACCATATATTTT. It specifies CASSLGQGGISGNTIYF. The V gene is TRBV5-4, the J gene TRBJ1-3; TRBD1 aligns across 7 bases. Looked up from germline, CDR1 is SGHNT and CDR2 is YYREEE (reference sequence). Trimming removed 0 bases from V and 0 bases from J; junction bases left unmatched: 6. CDR3 length equals 17 residues.

The chain employs TRBV5-5 and TRBJ1-4, with D tentatively TRBD1 (5 bases). Germline-derived CDR1 and CDR2 are SGHKS and YYEKEE (reference sequence). The V gene lost 0 bases and the J gene lost 0 bases, with 9 bases spanning the gap. The CDR3 covers 16 residues. DNA of the CDR3: TGTGCCAGCAGCTTGGACAGGAGTGCAACTAATGAAAAACTGTTTTTT. It specifies CASSLDRSATNEKLFF.

CDR3 amino acids: CASSLALADEKLFF. The CDR3, as DNA: TGCGCCAGCAGCTTGGCCTTGGCGGATGAAAAACTGTTTTTT. This rearrangement joins TRBV5-1 to TRBJ1-4; D remains ambiguous. CDR3 length equals 14 residues. V lost 0 bases, J lost 6 bases, and 9 bases lay in between. In germline, CDR1 is SGHRS, CDR2 YFSETQ. Variable domain in full (rest from reference TRBV5-1 and TRBJ1-4): KAGVTQTPRYLIKTRGQQVTLSCSPISGHRSVSWYQQTPGQGLQFLFEYFSETQRNKGNFPGRFSGRQFSNSRSEMNVSTLELGDSALYLCASSLALADEKLFFGSGTQLSVL.

This clone was counted between two and nine times. The chain couples TRBV21-1 to TRBJ2-1; the table calls TRBD1, which could not be checked here. TRBV21-1 is marked as a pseudogene. This CDR3 is 15 amino acids long. The CDR3 here is CASSKSATGVNEQFF. The CDR3 DNA reads as TGTGCCAGCAGCAAATCCGCGACAGGGGTCAATGAGCAGTTCTTC.

This clone occurred once. The chain employs TRBV7-2 and TRBJ1-5, with D unclear. The CDR3 runs 14 residues. Per germline, CDR1 SGHTA and CDR2 FQGNSA. V was clipped by 3 bases and J by 1 base, with 7 bases between them. CDR3 sequence (DNA): TGTGCCAGCAGCTTGGTTGAGAGCAATCAGCCCCAGCATTTT. Residues: CASSLVESNQPQHF.

The V and J genes are TRBV10-1 and TRBJ1-2; D possibly corresponds to TRBD1 (5 bases). The length of the CDR3 is 15 residues. V shed 0 bases and J shed 4 bases, with 12 bases lying between them. In germline, CDR1 is WNHNN, CDR2 SYGVQD (reference sequence). The CDR3 sequence: CASSESAGVGYGYTF. Here the CDR3 DNA reads TGCGCCAGCAGTGAGTCCGCGGGGGTTGGCTATGGCTACACCTTC.